These 25 T cell receptor beta chains came from one sample sequenced in a study of T-cell reconstitution after alpha-beta-depleted transplantation in children. Unique molecular identifiers were incorporated when the TCRbeta library was constructed. TCRdb analysed the PCR reads with MiXCR anew, one entry per CDR3 protein. The data contain about 1,000,000 distinct CDR3 sequences, roughly 29% of them singletons. The sequencing used PBMCs, mostly from graft donor cells, collected 360 days after TCRalphabeta/CD19-depleted stem cell transplant. The receptors stem from a boy younger than two who had a stem cell transplant for SCID, so the T cells may come from the graft donor.

This clonotype appeared many times. The rearrangement links TRBV7-9 to TRBJ2-7, with 9 bases matching TRBD1. The CDR3 is 15 amino acids. Unmatched junction bases numbered 3, after V lost 3 bases and J lost 0 bases. Germline V CDR1 and CDR2: SEHNR, FQNEAQ (reference sequence). The DNA of the CDR3 is TGTGCCAGCAGCTTGGGACAGGGACTCTCCTACGAGCAGTACTTC. Protein product: CASSLGQGLSYEQYF. The full variable domain, in which reference TRBV7-9 and TRBJ2-7 provide the parts outside the CDR3, is DTGVSQNPRHKITKRGQNVTFRCDPISEHNRLYWYRQTLGQGPEFLTYFQNEAQLEKSRLLSDRFSAERPKGSFSTLEIQRTEQGDSAMYLCASSLGQGLSYEQYFGPGTRLTVT.

This clonotype occurred a few times. The chain uses TRBV25-1 and TRBJ2-5, with TRBD2 matching 9 bases. V lost 1 base to trimming and J lost 3 bases; unmatched junction nucleotides: 21. The CDR3 is made up of 21 amino acids. Germline assignment: CDR1 MGHDK and CDR2 SYGVNS. Written as DNA, the CDR3 is TGTGCCAGCAGTGAATTATGGGTCTCTAGCGGGGACGTCCTTAGGGAAGAGACCCAGTACTTC. This sequence encodes CASSELWVSSGDVLREETQYF.

This rearrangement joins TRBV5-1 to TRBJ2-2; tentatively, D is TRBD2 (5 bases). The CDR3 has 15 amino acids. Trimming removed 2 bases at V and 6 bases at J, with 14 bases between. The V gene's germline CDR1 is SGHRS and CDR2 YFSETQ. The CDR3 nucleotides read TGCGCCAGCAGCTTCTTACAGCCGAGGGCCGGGGAGCTGTTTTTT. Translation: CASSFLQPRAGELFF.

This chain connects TRBV7-9 to TRBJ1-1, with D possibly being TRBD1 (6 bases). V gave up 5 bases and J gave up 4 bases, with 17 bases separating them. Germline V gene sequence: CDR1 SEHNR, CDR2 FQNEAQ (reference sequence). The CDR3 covers 15 residues. The CDR3 here is CASSPTTGLGTEAFF. The CDR3 DNA sequence: TGTGCCAGCAGCCCAACAACAGGGTTGGGCACTGAAGCTTTCTTT.

The rearrangement uses TRBV12-3 or TRBV12-4 and TRBJ2-3, with 7 bases identical to TRBD2. The CDR3 consists of 17 residues. With V trimmed by 6 bases and J by 2 bases, 14 bases remained unmatched. CDR3 sequence: CASSSVLQAGTTDTQYF. The CDR3 region has the DNA TGTGCCAGCAGCTCGGTTCTCCAAGCGGGGACCACAGATACGCAGTATTTT.

This clonotype appeared a few times. The V and J genes are TRBV5-1 and TRBJ2-3; perhaps D is TRBD1 or TRBD2 (6 bases each). CDR1 is SGHRS, CDR2 YFSETQ, per germline. This CDR3 is 16 amino acids long. Trimming removed 0 bases at V and 2 bases at J, with 13 bases between. As DNA, the CDR3 is TGCGCCAGCAGCTTGGACCACCCGGGGGCCACAGATACGCAGTATTTT. Translation: CASSLDHPGATDTQYF.

The chain carries TRBV18 and TRBJ2-1, with D tentatively TRBD2 (5 bases). Germline V lookup: CDR1 KGHSH, CDR2 LQKENI. V was cut by 4 bases and J by 0 bases, with 13 bases left in between. The CDR3 runs 16 residues. The CDR3: CASSRSLGSSYNEQFF. For the CDR3, the DNA is TGTGCCAGCTCACGAAGCCTTGGGAGCTCCTACAATGAGCAGTTCTTC.

The J gene is TRBJ1-1, the V gene TRBV12-3 or TRBV12-4; a possible D gene is TRBD1 (6 bases). Trimming removed 2 bases from V and 5 bases from J, with 18 bases in between. The CDR3 sequence is 16 residues long. CDR3: CASSLRAGAVRTEAFF. The CDR3 DNA reads as TGTGCCAGCAGTTTACGGGCGGGGGCGGTGCGAACTGAAGCTTTCTTT.

This chain joins TRBV20-1 and TRBJ2-5; D not certain. Germline-derived CDR1 and CDR2 are DFQATT and SNEGSKA (reference sequence). V was cut by 7 bases and J by 2 bases, with 14 bases left in between. CDR3 length: 13 amino acids. In DNA, the CDR3 is TGCAGTGTTCCCGGACCTGTACAAGAGACCCAGTACTTC. Its translation: CSVPGPVQETQYF.

The chain recombines TRBV7-2 with TRBJ2-6, with a weak D call TRBD1 (5 bases). The V and J ends lost 5 bases and 1 base respectively, with 12 bases between them. Germline V lookup: CDR1 SGHTA, CDR2 FQGNSA. This CDR3 spans 16 amino acids. CDR3 loop: CASSPFRESGANVLTF. The CDR3 DNA is TGTGCCAGCAGCCCCTTCAGGGAATCTGGGGCCAACGTCCTGACTTTC. Variable domain in full (rest from reference TRBV7-2 and TRBJ2-6): GAGVSQSPSNKVTEKGKDVELRCDPISGHTALYWYRQSLGQGLEFLIYFQGNSAPDKSGLPSDRFSAERTGGSVSTLTIQRTQQEDSAVYLCASSPFRESGANVLTFGAGSRLTVL.

A single count supports this clonotype. This sequence joins TRBV10-3 and TRBJ2-6, with no clear D. Germline-derived CDR1 and CDR2 are ENHRY and SYGVKD. The length of the CDR3 is 15 residues. Trimming removed 3 bases from V and 4 bases from J, with 10 bases in between. CDR3 bases: TGTGCCATCAGTGATAGCCGCCCGGGGGCCAACGTCCTGACTTTC. As protein: CAISDSRPGANVLTF.

The DNA of the CDR3 is TGTGCCAGCAGTCCATCCTATACCTACGAGCAGTACTTC. As protein: CASSPSYTYEQYF. The genes are TRBV27 and TRBJ2-7; D gene ambiguous. The CDR3 is made up of 13 amino acids. Trimming took 5 bases from V and 2 from J, leaving 10 bases between them. Germline V CDR1 and CDR2: MNHEY, SMNVEV (reference sequence).

The table lists this clonotype with a few counts. CDR3 nucleotides: TGCGCCAGCAGTATCAGGAGCAGCTCCTACGAGCAGTACTTC. Its protein product is CASSIRSSSYEQYF. The chain has TRBV4-1 and TRBJ2-7; D is ambiguous. Germline assignment: CDR1 MGHRA and CDR2 YSYEKL. V was shortened by 6 bases and J by 0 bases, with 12 bases between the two germline ends. The CDR3 runs to 14 residues.

This clonotype was detected a few times. The CDR3 loop is CASGSGIMNTEAFF. The CDR3 nucleotides are TGTGCCAGCGGCAGCGGAATCATGAACACTGAAGCTTTCTTT. The V gene is TRBV12-3 or TRBV12-4, the J gene TRBJ1-1; D uncertain. This CDR3 contains 14 residues. V dropped 8 bases and J dropped 0 bases, with 13 bases sitting between them.

This clonotype was seen a few times. This chain uses TRBV18 with TRBJ2-7; 9 bases align to TRBD1. The CDR3 runs 15 residues. The ends lost 3 bases at V and 4 bases at J; junction bases unmatched: 7. CDR1 is KGHSH and CDR2 is LQKENI in the germline V gene. The CDR3 region has the DNA TGTGCCAGCTCACCGTCCCGGGACAGGGTTTACGAGCAGTACTTC. This sequence encodes CASSPSRDRVYEQYF.

This clonotype was counted only a few times. The rearrangement joins TRBV20-1 to TRBJ1-6, with TRBD1 matching 9 bases. Trimming removed 7 bases from V and 6 bases from J; junction bases left unmatched: 7. The germline V gene has CDR1 DFQATT and CDR2 SNEGSKA (reference sequence). The CDR3 length is 14 residues. The CDR3: CSGSDRGGNSPLHF. CDR3 bases: TGCAGTGGCTCGGACAGGGGAGGTAATTCACCCCTCCACTTT.

A few counts support this clonotype. The chain has TRBV7-3 and TRBJ2-7, with TRBD2 as a possible D gene (6 bases). The V end was cut by 5 bases, the J end by 3 bases, with 17 bases between. Looked up from germline, CDR1 is SGHTA and CDR2 is FQGTGA. CDR3 length: 15 amino acids. The CDR3 bases are TGTGCCAGCAGCCCTACAGGTGGGGGGATCTACGAGCAGTACTTC. The encoded protein is CASSPTGGGIYEQYF.

Many counts were recorded for this clonotype. This chain links TRBV29-1 with TRBJ2-1, with TRBD1 matching 8 bases. The ends lost 6 bases at V and 4 bases at J; junction bases unmatched: 2. Germline loops: CDR1 SQVTM, CDR2 ANQGSEA. The CDR3 runs to 12 residues. CDR3 sequence: CSVGTGYNEQFF. CDR3 DNA: TGCAGCGTGGGGACAGGATACAATGAGCAGTTCTTC.

V usage is TRBV7-9 and J usage is TRBJ2-7; D is possibly TRBD1 or TRBD2 (5 bases each). Germline lookup yields CDR1 SEHNR and CDR2 FQNEAQ (reference sequence). The length of the CDR3 is 15 residues. The ends were cut back, 5 bases at V and 0 bases at J, with 14 bases in the middle. CDR3 coding DNA: TGTGCCAGCAGCGGGGACGGAATCCTCTCCTACGAGCAGTACTTC. Translation: CASSGDGILSYEQYF.

The chain couples TRBV18 to TRBJ2-5; D could derive from TRBD1 or TRBD2 (6 bases each). The CDR3 sequence is 14 residues long. The germline V and J ends were trimmed by 3 bases and 4 bases, with 12 bases remaining between them. Germline values: CDR1 KGHSH, CDR2 LQKENI. The CDR3 spells CASSPIGGGETQYF. The CDR3 nucleotides are TGTGCCAGCTCACCGATCGGAGGGGGAGAGACCCAGTACTTC. The full variable domain, rest sourced from reference TRBV18 and TRBJ2-5, is NAGVMQNPRHLVRRRGQEARLRCSPMKGHSHVYWYRQLPEEGLKFMVYLQKENIIDESGMPKERFSAEFPKEGPSILRIQQVVRGDSAAYFCASSPIGGGETQYFGPGTRLLVL.

The chain employs TRBV20-1 and TRBJ2-2, with a possible D match to TRBD1 (5 bases). V was cut by 3 bases and J by 4 bases, with 12 bases left in between. This CDR3 spans 14 amino acids. CDR1 DFQATT and CDR2 SNEGSKA come from the germline V gene (reference sequence). This chain's CDR3 is CSARGQARTGELFF. As DNA, the CDR3 is TGCAGTGCTAGGGGGCAGGCCCGCACCGGGGAGCTGTTTTTT.

The chain combines TRBV12-3 or TRBV12-4 with TRBJ1-4, with a weak D call TRBD1 (5 bases). CDR3 length: 14 residues. Trimming shortened V by 4 bases and J by 8 bases, and 14 bases separated the two germline ends. The CDR3 here is CASSSWQGEEKLFF. CDR3 DNA: TGTGCCAGCAGTTCTTGGCAGGGAGAGGAAAAACTGTTTTTT.

The genes are TRBV29-1 and TRBJ2-5, with D perhaps matching TRBD2 (7 bases). The CDR3 length is 12 residues. Germline loops: CDR1 SQVTM, CDR2 ANQGSEA. The DNA of the CDR3 is TGCAGTTTGCGGGGGCCTGGGGAGACCCAGTACTTC. This translates into CSLRGPGETQYF.

This clonotype was detected a few times. The CDR3 reads CASSLLRTTDTQYF. CDR3 nucleotide sequence: TGTGCCAGCAGTCTCCTGCGGACCACAGATACGCAGTATTTT. The chain has TRBV12-3 or TRBV12-4 and TRBJ2-3; D remains ambiguous. V was pared by 5 bases and J by 2 bases, with 11 bases between. The CDR3 contains 14 residues.

This clonotype was counted only a few times. The chain links TRBV11-2 to TRBJ2-5; no clear D gene. Germline CDR1 SGHAT, CDR2 FQNNGV. V gave up 1 base and J gave up 5 bases, with 17 bases separating them. The CDR3 is 16 residues long. The CDR3 loop is CASSLVVGPGYETQYF. The DNA for the CDR3 is TGTGCCAGCAGCTTAGTTGTGGGCCCTGGCTATGAGACCCAGTACTTC. Looking up the rest from reference TRBV11-2 and TRBJ2-5 gives the full variable domain: EAGVAQSPRYKIIEKRQSVAFWCNPISGHATLYWYQQILGQGPKLLIQFQNNGVVDDSQLPKDRFSAERLKGVDSTLKIQPAKLEDSAVYLCASSLVVGPGYETQYFGPGTRLLVL.